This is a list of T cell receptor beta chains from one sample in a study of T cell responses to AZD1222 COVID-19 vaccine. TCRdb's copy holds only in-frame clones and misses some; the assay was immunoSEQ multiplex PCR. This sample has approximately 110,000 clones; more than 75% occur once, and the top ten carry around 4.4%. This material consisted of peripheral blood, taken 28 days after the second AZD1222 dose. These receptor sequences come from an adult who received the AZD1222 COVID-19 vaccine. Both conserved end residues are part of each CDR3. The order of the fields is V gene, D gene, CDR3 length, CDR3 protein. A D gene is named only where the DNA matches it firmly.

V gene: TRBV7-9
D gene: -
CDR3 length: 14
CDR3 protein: CASSFTHGREEQYF

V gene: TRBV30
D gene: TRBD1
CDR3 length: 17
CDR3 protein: CAWSGKGANLITGELFF

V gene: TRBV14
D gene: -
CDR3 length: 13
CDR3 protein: CASSLLRNTEAFF

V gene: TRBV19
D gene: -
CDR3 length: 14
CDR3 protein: CASSIGGAREKLFF

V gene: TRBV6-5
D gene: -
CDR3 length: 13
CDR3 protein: CASRAGVDTEAFF

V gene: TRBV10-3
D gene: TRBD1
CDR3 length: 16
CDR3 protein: CAISDRDRGPIKPQHF

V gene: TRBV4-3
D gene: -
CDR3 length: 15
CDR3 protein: CASSRTGGSGNTIYF

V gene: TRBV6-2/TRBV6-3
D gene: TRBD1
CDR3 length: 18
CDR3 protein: CASSYSDRGNLLNTEAFF

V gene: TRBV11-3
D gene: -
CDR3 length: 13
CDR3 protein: CASSLDRNYGYTF

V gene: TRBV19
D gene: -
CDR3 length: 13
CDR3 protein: CASSISVEETQYF

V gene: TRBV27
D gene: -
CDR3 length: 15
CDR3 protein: CASSSQQGSYYGYTF

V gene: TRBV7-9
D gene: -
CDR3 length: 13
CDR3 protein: CASSLRLEETQYF

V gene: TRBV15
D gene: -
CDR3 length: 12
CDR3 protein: CATSRDVYGYTF

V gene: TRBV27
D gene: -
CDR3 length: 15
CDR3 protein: CASSTLAEHTGELFF

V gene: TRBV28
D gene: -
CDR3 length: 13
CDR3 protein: CASRPPSHNEQFF

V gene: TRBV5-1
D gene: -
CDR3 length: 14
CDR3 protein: CASSSDTGLNTIYF

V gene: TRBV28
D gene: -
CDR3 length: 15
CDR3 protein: CASSPPGALHYGYTF

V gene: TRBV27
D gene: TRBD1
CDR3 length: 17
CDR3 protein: CASSLRTGGVFNYGYTF

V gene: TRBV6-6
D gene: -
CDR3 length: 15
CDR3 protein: CASQGGFSDTGELFF

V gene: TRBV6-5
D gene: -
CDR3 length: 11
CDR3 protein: CATSNPTEQYF

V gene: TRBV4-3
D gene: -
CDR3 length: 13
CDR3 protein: CASSQVDIGTQYF

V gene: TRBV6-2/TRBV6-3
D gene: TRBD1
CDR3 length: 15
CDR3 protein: CASSKGQGLNTEAFF

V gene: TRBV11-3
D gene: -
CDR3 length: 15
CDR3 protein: CASSQVGSNTGELFF

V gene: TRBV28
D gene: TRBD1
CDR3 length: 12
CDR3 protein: CASSAPRGGLTF

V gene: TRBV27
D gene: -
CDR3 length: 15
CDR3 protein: CASSPAGGRSTEAFF

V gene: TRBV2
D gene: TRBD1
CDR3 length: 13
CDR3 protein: CASSRDSNQPQHF

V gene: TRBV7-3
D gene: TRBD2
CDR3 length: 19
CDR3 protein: CASSIRGLAGGLTTYEQYF

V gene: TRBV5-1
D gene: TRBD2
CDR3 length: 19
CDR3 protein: CASSLAETSGGWSSYEQYF

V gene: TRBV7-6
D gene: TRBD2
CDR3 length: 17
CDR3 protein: CASSSGLAGTSSYEQYF

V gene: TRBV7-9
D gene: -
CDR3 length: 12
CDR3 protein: CASSLWQGILYF

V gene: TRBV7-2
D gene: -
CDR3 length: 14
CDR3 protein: CASSFTAIQETQYF

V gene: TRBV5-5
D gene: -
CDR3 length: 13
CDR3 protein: CASSLGPPETQYF

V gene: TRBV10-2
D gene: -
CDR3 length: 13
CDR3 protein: CASSGGSDYGYTF

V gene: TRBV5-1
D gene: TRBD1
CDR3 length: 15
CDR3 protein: CASRGTGGMEDTQYF

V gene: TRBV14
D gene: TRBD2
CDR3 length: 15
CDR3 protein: CASSRPGLNRHEQYF

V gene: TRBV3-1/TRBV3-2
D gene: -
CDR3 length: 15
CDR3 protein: CASSLIDSYNSPLHF

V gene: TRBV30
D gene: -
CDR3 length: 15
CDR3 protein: CAWSLRMGQGNTIYF

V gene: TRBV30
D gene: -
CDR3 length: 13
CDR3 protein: CAWTGKSYNEQFF

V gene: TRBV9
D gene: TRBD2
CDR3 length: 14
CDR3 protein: CASSVLLAGDTQYF

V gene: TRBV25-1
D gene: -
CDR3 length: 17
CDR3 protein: CASSGGGSGTLGETQYF

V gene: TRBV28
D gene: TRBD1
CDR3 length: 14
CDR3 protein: CASSDRTGAGELFF

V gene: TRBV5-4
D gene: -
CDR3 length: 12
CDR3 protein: CASSLISTEAFF